A single TCR beta chain is shown here with its context. Its antigen is still unknown. Unique molecular identifiers were incorporated when the TCRbeta library was constructed. One entry per CDR3 protein, called by TCRdb with MiXCR from the PCR reads. The repertoire holds 700,000 to 950,000 distinct CDR3 sequences, with 15% to 20% as singletons. This specimen comes from a study of T-cell reconstitution after alpha-beta-depleted transplantation in children. Study-wide findings and caveats: Reported findings indicate that, about two months after transplant, alpha-beta T cells came from several hundred expanded clones, which were derived from non-depleted graft cells. After transplant, high TCRbeta diversity at day 60 in some patients arose from surviving recipient T cells and thymic progenitors.

CDR3 length: 13 amino acids. The chain employs TRBV12-3 or TRBV12-4 and TRBJ2-5; D may correspond to TRBD1 or TRBD2 (6 bases each). The receptor was isolated from a male patient aged 10 to 17 who had a stem cell transplant for acute lymphoblastic leukemia, so the T cells may come from the graft donor. The sample consisted of PBMCs, mostly from graft donor cells, taken 360 days after TCRalphabeta/CD19-depleted stem cell transplant. In nucleotides, the CDR3 is TGTGCAACGGGGGCTTCCGACCAAGAGACCCAGTACTTC. This translates into CATGASDQETQYF.